The clone carrying this T cell receptor (beta chain) was seen a single time. Its antigen is unknown. The CDR3 runs 15 residues. The V end was cut by 3 bases, the J end by 5 bases, with 14 bases between. Germline lookup yields CDR1 MGHRA and CDR2 YSYEKL. Next came a second PCR, run for about 6 to 11 cycles, which used a sample-barcoded 5' primer along with a J-beta primer mix. TCRdb reprocessed the 5' RACE reads via MiXCR and lists one record per CDR3 protein. The sample holds 1,300,000 or so distinct CDR3 sequences, almost 60% seen once. These data belong to a study of blood T cells in healthy people across ages. Study conclusions and caveats: Age brought a roughly linear fall in TCR beta diversity measured per million T cells.

Sequenced sample: blood. The rearrangement links TRBV4-1 to TRBJ2-4; D perhaps matches TRBD2 (6 bases). The TCR comes from a man younger than 30 in good health. The CDR3 DNA is TGCGCCAGCAGCCAGGTACGGGGGTACGAAAACATTCAGTACTTC. It yields the protein CASSQVRGYENIQYF.